The entry that follows covers one TCR beta chain sequence. A few counts support this clonotype. What this receptor recognizes is not known. Base quality data are lacking; no much larger clone is found one base away. The data were produced on an Illumina HiSeq 1500. In TCRdb, the public reads were trimmed at Q25 with fastp and aligned with MiXCR, with productive beta chains retained. Here each entry gathers all rows of one CDR3 protein and keeps the most common genes and DNA. The table for this sample lists around 430,000 distinct CDR3 sequences; 40% to 50% of them were counted only once. The ten largest clones capture roughly two fifths of the sample. What the treatment or condition label conveys for this sample: in vitro stimulation with specific CMV peptide epitopes to enrich CMV-specific T cells. These data are taken from a study of T cell repertoires in cytomegalovirus infection (dated by TCRdb to the late 2010s). With respect to the entire study: Peptide stimulations targeted recently identified HLA-C-restricted CMV epitopes, whose presentation resists viral immunomodulation, together with well-studied HLA-B-restricted epitopes. Donor HLA type was relevant to the analysis, because carriage of CMV infection together with the matching HLA type was indicated by public TCR beta signatures. What the work shows at the level of the full study, not this receptor alone: The ex vivo response was dominated by HLA-C-restricted CMV-specific TCR beta clonotypes, which also provided the single most frequent clonotype in two of eight donors. In both this cohort and an independent cohort of 352 donors, the cumulative frequency of public TCR beta family members distinguished carriers of CMV infection plus the relevant HLA type.

The specimen comprised cultured PBMCs, sampled from culture after CMV antigen stimulation. This receptor was taken from a human donor in good health (CMV status not recorded). Some clones in this sample may be carry-over from other donors' samples.

At the DNA level, the sequence is TGTGCCAGCAGCTACACGGCCTCCTACGAGCAGTACTTC. This codes for CASSYTASYEQYF. The sequence joins TRBV28 to TRBJ2-7, with an unclear D gene assignment. The CDR3 sequence holds 13 residues, the cysteine and phenylalanine included. The retained sequence is limited to the CDR3, 39 bases, with the frame set at the first base. CDR1 is given as MDHEN and CDR2 as SYDVKM, both from the germline V gene. The V end loses 6 bases and the J end loses 0 bases, and a stretch of 9 bases separates them.